These 24 T cell receptor beta chains came from one sample sequenced in a study of shared clonotypes between healthy human individuals. The method was immunoSEQ multiplex PCR; TCRdb's version includes in-frame clones alone and lacks a portion of them. The sample has around 240,000 clones; 50% to 80% are singletons. The sample was memory CD4+ T cells sorted from blood. The subset denotes: CD45RA-negative fraction. These TCRs come from a man aged 25-45 years in good health.

The J gene is TRBJ2-1, the V gene TRBV10-2; D remains ambiguous. The germline V gene has CDR1 WSHSY and CDR2 SAAADI. V was pared by 6 bases and J by 7 bases, with 10 bases between. The CDR3 loop spans 12 amino acids. CDR3 DNA: TGCGCCAGCAGCCCAGTTTTGAATGAGCAGTTCTTC. This sequence encodes CASSPVLNEQFF.

The V gene is TRBV10-2, the J gene TRBJ2-7; 7 bases fit TRBD1. The CDR3 runs 17 residues. CDR1 is WSHSY, CDR2 SAAADI, per germline. V was clipped by 5 bases and J by 3 bases; unmatched bases: 16. The CDR3 spells CASSMGNRGRLNYEQYF. The CDR3, as DNA: TGCGCCAGCAGTATGGGTAACAGGGGTCGCTTAAACTACGAGCAGTACTTC.

The chain carries TRBV5-8 and TRBJ2-5, with 8 bases identical to TRBD2. CDR1 SGHTS and CDR2 YDEGEE come from the germline V gene. V dropped 2 bases and J dropped 7; count of bases not matched to a gene: 1. The CDR3 consists of 12 residues. The CDR3 DNA reads as TGTGCCAGCAGCTTCCGGGGGGGGACCCAGTACTTC. It yields the protein CASSFRGGTQYF.

The gene calls are TRBV19 and TRBJ2-1; D is unclear. Trimming pared 3 bases from V and 6 bases from J, leaving 12 bases between. The germline V gene encodes CDR1 LNHDA and CDR2 SQIVND (reference sequence). The CDR3 loop spans 14 amino acids. In DNA form, the CDR3 reads TGTGCCAGTAGTATGATAGTCAGTATCAATGAGCAGTTCTTC. This translates into CASSMIVSINEQFF.

This chain connects TRBV10-3 to TRBJ2-3; D might be TRBD2 (7 bases). Germline CDR1 is ENHRY and CDR2 is SYGVKD. This CDR3 region has 14 residues. Between the trimmed V and J ends, which lost 10 bases and 0 bases, there was a span of 14 bases. Here the CDR3 reads CATRGSGSTDTQYF. The CDR3, as DNA: TGTGCCACCAGGGGTAGCGGGAGCACAGATACGCAGTATTTT.

The V gene is TRBV14, the J gene TRBJ2-7; D might be TRBD2 (5 bases). Germline V gene data show CDR1 as SGHDN and CDR2 as FVKESK. Trimming removed 0 bases from V and 6 bases from J, with 9 bases in between. CDR3 size: 13 residues. CDR3 loop: CASSQDPAGEQYF. CDR3 DNA sequence: TGTGCCAGCAGCCAAGATCCTGCGGGCGAGCAGTACTTC.

The V gene is TRBV5-1, the J gene TRBJ1-2; 9 positions match TRBD1. Trimming took 6 bases from V and 4 from J; bases not matched to a gene: 7. Germline-derived CDR1 and CDR2 are SGHRS and YFSETQ. The CDR3 is made up of 14 amino acids. CDR3 sequence: CASTQQGARYGYTF. CDR3 in DNA: TGCGCCAGCACCCAACAGGGGGCGCGCTATGGCTACACCTTC.

The V call is TRBV10-2, the J call TRBJ1-5; no firm D call. This CDR3 region has 14 residues. CDR1 and CDR2 from the germline V gene are WSHSY and SAAADI. The V end was cut by 10 bases, the J end by 0 bases, with 13 bases between. CDR3 nucleotide sequence: TGCGCCACCGCGGGAGGGTTTAGCAATCAGCCCCAGCATTTT. Translation: CATAGGFSNQPQHF.

The chain has TRBV6-6 and TRBJ1-5; 8 nucleotides match TRBD1. The V segment lost 2 bases and the J segment 2 bases; nucleotides outside the gene matches: 2. Germline values: CDR1 MNHNY, CDR2 SVGAGI (reference sequence). The CDR3 totals 15 residues. CDR3 sequence (DNA): TGTGCCAGCAGTTACGCAGGGGGCGGCAATCAGCCCCAGCATTTT. This codes for CASSYAGGGNQPQHF.

This rearrangement joins TRBV5-4 to TRBJ1-1; 7 nucleotides align to TRBD1. The germline V gene encodes CDR1 SGHNT and CDR2 YYREEE (reference sequence). The CDR3 has 14 amino acids. J gave up 6 bases and V 7 bases, and 12 bases lay outside the gene matches. The CDR3 nucleotides read TGTGCCAGCCACCCCGGGCCGGGGACAGCTGAAGCTTTCTTT. Translation gives CASHPGPGTAEAFF.

The rearrangement uses TRBV28 and TRBJ1-5, with TRBD1 identical over 12 bases. Germline V gene lookup returns CDR1 MDHEN and CDR2 SYDVKM. This CDR3 has 17 amino acids. J gave up 3 bases and V 6 bases, and 9 bases lay outside the gene matches. CDR3 loop: CASRRSSGQGANQPQHF. The CDR3 nucleotides read TGTGCCAGCAGAAGGTCATCGGGACAGGGGGCCAATCAGCCCCAGCATTTT.

The chain is built from TRBV18 and TRBJ1-1, with D uncertain. Between the trimmed V and J ends, which lost 2 bases and 0 bases, there was a span of 10 bases. The germline CDR1 and CDR2 sequences are KGHSH and LQKENI. There are 15 residues in the CDR3. DNA of the CDR3: TGTGCCAGCTCACCATCTTATGACATGAACACTGAAGCTTTCTTT. Its translation: CASSPSYDMNTEAFF. The variable domain in full, completed from reference TRBV18 and TRBJ1-1, reads NAGVMQNPRHLVRRRGQEARLRCSPMKGHSHVYWYRQLPEEGLKFMVYLQKENIIDESGMPKERFSAEFPKEGPSILRIQQVVRGDSAAYFCASSPSYDMNTEAFFGQGTRLTVV.

The J gene is TRBJ2-1, the V gene TRBV6-5, with D possibly being TRBD2 (6 bases). V lost 8 bases and J lost 5, with 16 bases in between. The germline gives CDR1 MNHEY, CDR2 SVGAGI. The CDR3 consists of 14 residues. Here the CDR3 DNA reads TGTGCCAGCGGCTCGGGGGATTGGAACAATGAGCAGTTCTTC. Translated, it gives CASGSGDWNNEQFF.

This clone was observed a handful of times. This chain links TRBV5-4 with TRBJ1-1, with D uncertain. The CDR3 totals 15 residues. Germline-derived CDR1 and CDR2 are SGHNT and YYREEE (reference sequence). V lost 0 bases and J 1 base, leaving 10 bases between the germline ends. As DNA, the CDR3 is TGTGCCAGCAGCTTGGTCGGTCGGTCGAACACTGAAGCTTTCTTT. Its translation: CASSLVGRSNTEAFF.

This clone was picked up a small number of times. J is TRBJ1-2 and V is TRBV7-2, with D perhaps TRBD1 (5 bases). CDR1 and CDR2 from the germline V gene are SGHTA and FQGNSA. Trimming pared 6 bases from V and 4 bases from J, leaving 15 bases between. This CDR3 spans 14 amino acids. The CDR3 sequence: CASSITGGFYGYTF. The CDR3 DNA sequence: TGTGCCAGCAGTATAACGGGGGGTTTCTATGGCTACACCTTC.

CDR3 DNA: TGTGCCAGCAGCCCAAGGGCCCGAAACCTCTATGGCTACACCTTC. Translating it yields CASSPRARNLYGYTF. The rearrangement links TRBV6-5 to TRBJ1-2; no clear D. Trimming shortened V by 6 bases and J by 4 bases, and 18 bases separated the two germline ends. CDR1 is MNHEY and CDR2 is SVGAGI in the germline V gene. CDR3 size: 15 residues.

The table lists this clone with a few counts. The V call is TRBV28, the J call TRBJ1-5; tentatively, D is TRBD1 (5 bases). The CDR3 is 13 residues long. CDR1 is MDHEN, CDR2 SYDVKM, per germline. V lost 3 bases, J lost 7 bases, and 10 bases lay in between. This chain's CDR3 is CASSLPGEQPQHF. The CDR3 nucleotides read TGTGCCAGCAGTTTGCCGGGGGAGCAGCCCCAGCATTTT.

The chain has TRBV4-3 and TRBJ2-6; D assignment may be TRBD1 or TRBD2 (5 bases each). The CDR3 is made up of 15 amino acids. Looked up from germline, CDR1 is LGHNA and CDR2 is YSLEER. Trimming took off 3 bases at V and 2 bases at J, with 8 bases between the two ends. This CDR3 is CASSHWGTGANVLTF. The CDR3 DNA reads TGCGCCAGCAGCCATTGGGGGACTGGGGCCAACGTCCTGACTTTC.

In its sample, this clone was seen many times. This rearrangement joins TRBV6-6 to TRBJ2-1; 7 bases line up with TRBD2. Per germline, CDR1 MNHNY and CDR2 SVGAGI (reference sequence). This CDR3 is built from 13 residues. V was clipped by 6 bases and J by 4 bases; unmatched bases: 3. Written as DNA, the CDR3 is TGTGCCAGCAGCCTAGCGGATTACAATGAGCAGTTCTTC. It codes for CASSLADYNEQFF.

This chain's CDR3 is CASRTGYSNQPQHF. CDR3 coding DNA: TGTGCCAGCAGGACAGGTTATAGCAATCAGCCCCAGCATTTT. V is TRBV27 and J is TRBJ1-5; D may be TRBD1 (6 bases). There are 14 residues in the CDR3. The V gene's germline CDR1 is MNHEY and CDR2 SMNVEV (reference sequence). V was pared by 6 bases and J by 0 bases, with 9 bases between.

This chain uses TRBV4-1 with TRBJ1-3; D remains unclear. CDR3 length: 17 amino acids. In germline, CDR1 is MGHRA, CDR2 YSYEKL. The V gene lost 2 bases and the J gene lost 0 bases, with 14 bases spanning the gap. CDR3 bases: TGCGCCAGCAGCCAAAGATGGAATGATAACTCTGGAAACACCATATATTTT. The encoded protein is CASSQRWNDNSGNTIYF.

The chain employs TRBV19 and TRBJ2-7; 12 nucleotides agree with TRBD2. Germline values: CDR1 LNHDA, CDR2 SQIVND (reference sequence). V gave up 3 bases and J gave up 5 bases; unmatched junction bases: 5. CDR3 length: 15 amino acids. CDR3 sequence: CASSMGTSGSDEQYF. CDR3 sequence (DNA): TGTGCCAGTAGTATGGGGACTAGCGGGTCCGACGAGCAGTACTTC.

J is TRBJ2-1 and V is TRBV10-1; tentative D call: TRBD2 (6 bases). The CDR3 spans 15 residues. V gave up 3 bases and J gave up 9 bases, with 18 bases separating them. CDR1 is WNHNN, CDR2 SYGVQD, per germline (reference sequence). The CDR3 region has the DNA TGCGCCAGCAGTGATAATTTCGGGGCTAGCGCTGAGCAGTTCTTC. Amino acid sequence: CASSDNFGASAEQFF.

The rearrangement uses TRBV27 and TRBJ2-7, with 13 bases that match TRBD2. The CDR3 is made up of 14 amino acids. With 5 bases clipped from V and 6 bases from J, the junction kept 4 bases outside the gene matches. Germline-derived CDR1 and CDR2 are MNHEY and SMNVEV (reference sequence). CDR3 protein: CASSQRTSGGEQYF. CDR3 sequence (DNA): TGTGCCAGCAGTCAACGGACTAGCGGGGGCGAGCAGTACTTC.